The clone carrying this TCR beta chain was observed a handful of times. Its target is unknown. This entry is derived from a study of vaccination effects on CD4 cells after COVID-19. Study summary: Cultures of 2 million or so PBMC per well contained about 9.5 IU/ml IL-2 plus 10 ug/ml peptides.

The V end lost 3 bases, the J end lost 5 bases, and 12 bases lay between the germline ends. This CDR3 has 14 residues. Germline V CDR1 and CDR2: SGDLS, YYNGEE. Sequencing was performed with immunoSEQ multiplex PCR; in TCRdb, only in-frame clones are kept and a portion is missing. The data contain tens of thousands of clones, approximately 73% of them seen just once; the ten biggest clones take up roughly 2.3%. Researchers isolated CD4+ T cells once less than 13 days of culture had elapsed. Two-dose vaccination with either BNT162b2 or mRNA-1273 was given to the participants. Both day 3 and day 7 saw half the medium replaced with IL-2 medium.

The specimen comprised CD4+ T cells from PBMCs cultured without peptide, sampled after COVID-19 vaccination. The chain combines TRBV9 with TRBJ1-5; TRBD1 might be the D (5 bases). This receptor was identified in a human donor who received a COVID-19 vaccine. Written as DNA, the CDR3 is TGTGCCAGCAGCGCTCAGGGTATCGATCAGCCCCAGCATTTT. Translated: CASSAQGIDQPQHF.